This entry is about one T cell receptor beta chain. Its antigen is not identified. The data derive from a study of monozygotic twins with inflammatory bowel disease. Notes on the study in general: Backing was not found for a single strong signal or clonotype associated with IBD. TCRbeta inverse Simpson diversity was decreased in IBD patients versus healthy co-twins. Relative clonotype sharing with others was diminished in IBD patients versus healthy twins, particularly with disease activity.

This CDR3 region has 15 residues. CDR1 and CDR2 from the germline V gene are SEHNR and FQNEAQ (reference sequence). Each UMI, carrying a 6-nucleotide sample barcode, came from template switching. TCRdb processed the 5' RACE reads again and assigns one entry to each CDR3 protein, with no DNA. The repertoire table contains nearly 450,000 distinct CDR3 sequences. This TCR derives from a human donor with ulcerative colitis or Crohn's disease, or a healthy co-twin of an affected twin (not recorded which). The J gene is TRBJ2-1, the V gene TRBV7-9; the TCRdb D gene call, TRBD2, has no DNA to confirm it. Sequenced input: blood. The CDR3 sequence is CASSLAAAGGVEQFF.